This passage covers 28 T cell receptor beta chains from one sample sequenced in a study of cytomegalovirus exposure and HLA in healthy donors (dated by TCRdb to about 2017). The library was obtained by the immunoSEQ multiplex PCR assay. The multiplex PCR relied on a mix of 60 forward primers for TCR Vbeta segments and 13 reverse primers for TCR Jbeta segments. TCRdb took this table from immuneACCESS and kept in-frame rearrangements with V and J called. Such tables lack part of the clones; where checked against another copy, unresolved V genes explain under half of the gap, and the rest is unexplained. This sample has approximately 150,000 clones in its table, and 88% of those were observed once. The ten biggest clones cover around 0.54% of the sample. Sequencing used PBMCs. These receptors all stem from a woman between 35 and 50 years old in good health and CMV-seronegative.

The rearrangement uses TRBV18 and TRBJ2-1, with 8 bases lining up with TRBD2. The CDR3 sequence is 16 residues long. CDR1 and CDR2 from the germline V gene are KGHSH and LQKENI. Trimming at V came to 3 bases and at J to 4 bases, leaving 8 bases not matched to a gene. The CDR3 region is CASSPFSSGGYNEQFF. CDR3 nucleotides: TGTGCCAGCTCACCCTTCTCGAGCGGGGGTTACAATGAGCAGTTCTTC.

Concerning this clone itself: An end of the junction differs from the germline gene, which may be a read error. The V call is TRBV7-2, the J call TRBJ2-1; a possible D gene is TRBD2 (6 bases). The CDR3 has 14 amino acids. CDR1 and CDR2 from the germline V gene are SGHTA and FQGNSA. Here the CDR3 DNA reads TGTGCCAGCACCTTCTGGGACTCCTCCAATGAGCAGTTCTTC. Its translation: CASTFWDSSNEQFF.

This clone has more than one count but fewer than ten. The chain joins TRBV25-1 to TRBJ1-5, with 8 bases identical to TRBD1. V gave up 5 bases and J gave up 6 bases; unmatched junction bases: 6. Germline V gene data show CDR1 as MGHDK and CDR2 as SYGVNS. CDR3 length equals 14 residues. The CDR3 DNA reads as TGTGCCAGCAGTCCCCTTGGGACAGGTCAGCCCCAGCATTTT. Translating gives CASSPLGTGQPQHF.

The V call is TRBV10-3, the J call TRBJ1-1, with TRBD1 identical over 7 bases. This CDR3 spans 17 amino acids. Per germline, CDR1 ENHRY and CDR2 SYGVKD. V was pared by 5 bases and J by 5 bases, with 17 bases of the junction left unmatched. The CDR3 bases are TGTGCCATCAGTACCGTTGGAGGGGGCGGGGCCTTTACTGAAGCTTTCTTT. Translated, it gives CAISTVGGGGAFTEAFF.

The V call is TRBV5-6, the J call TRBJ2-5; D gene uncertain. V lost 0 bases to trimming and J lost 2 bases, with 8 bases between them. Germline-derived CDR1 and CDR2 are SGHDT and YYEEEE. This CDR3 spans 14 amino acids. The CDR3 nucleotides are TGTGCCAGCAGCTTGGGAAGGAGACAAGAGACCCAGTACTTC. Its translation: CASSLGRRQETQYF.

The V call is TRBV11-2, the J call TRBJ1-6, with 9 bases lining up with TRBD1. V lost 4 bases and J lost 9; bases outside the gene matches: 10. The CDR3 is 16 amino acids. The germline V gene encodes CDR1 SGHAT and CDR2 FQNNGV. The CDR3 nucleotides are TGTGCCAGCAGCTCAGACGCTGGACAGGGGTCTTCACCCCTCCACTTT. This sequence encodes CASSSDAGQGSSPLHF.

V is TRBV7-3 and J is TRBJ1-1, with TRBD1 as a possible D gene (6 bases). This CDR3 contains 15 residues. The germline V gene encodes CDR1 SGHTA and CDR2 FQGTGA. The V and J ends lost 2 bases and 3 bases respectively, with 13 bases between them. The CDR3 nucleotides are TGTGCCAGCAGCTTAGCGGGGGGCGAGTACACTGAAGCTTTCTTT. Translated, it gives CASSLAGGEYTEAFF.

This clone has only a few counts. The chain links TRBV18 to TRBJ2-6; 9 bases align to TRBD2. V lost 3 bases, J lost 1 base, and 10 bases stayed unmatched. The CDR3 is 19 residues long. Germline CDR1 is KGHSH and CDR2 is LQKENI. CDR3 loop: CASSPLAGGPPSGANVLTF. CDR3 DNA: TGTGCCAGCTCACCCTTGGCGGGAGGGCCTCCATCTGGGGCCAACGTCCTGACTTTC.

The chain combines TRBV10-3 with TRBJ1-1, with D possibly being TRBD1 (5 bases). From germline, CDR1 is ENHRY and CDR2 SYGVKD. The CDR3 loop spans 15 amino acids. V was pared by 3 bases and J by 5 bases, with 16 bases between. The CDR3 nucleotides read TGTGCCATCAGTGATTCAGGGATTGTGCGTACTGAAGCTTTCTTT. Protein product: CAISDSGIVRTEAFF.

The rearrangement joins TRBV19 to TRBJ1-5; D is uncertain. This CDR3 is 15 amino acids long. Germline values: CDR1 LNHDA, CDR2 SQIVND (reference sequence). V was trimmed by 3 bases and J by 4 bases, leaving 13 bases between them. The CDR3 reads CASSMRRLGNQPQHF. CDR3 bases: TGTGCCAGTAGTATGAGGAGGTTGGGGAATCAGCCCCAGCATTTT.

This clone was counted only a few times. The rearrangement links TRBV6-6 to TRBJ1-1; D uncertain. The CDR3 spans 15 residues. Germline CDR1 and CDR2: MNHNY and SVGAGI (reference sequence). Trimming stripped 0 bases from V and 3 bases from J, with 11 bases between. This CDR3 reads CASSYSAGSDTEAFF. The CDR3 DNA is TGTGCCAGCAGTTACTCGGCAGGATCGGACACTGAAGCTTTCTTT.

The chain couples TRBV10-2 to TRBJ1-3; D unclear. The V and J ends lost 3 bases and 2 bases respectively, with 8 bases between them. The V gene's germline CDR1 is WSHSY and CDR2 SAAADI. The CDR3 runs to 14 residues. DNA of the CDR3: TGCGCCAGCAGTGATCCCGGGGCTGGAAACACCATATATTTT. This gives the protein CASSDPGAGNTIYF.

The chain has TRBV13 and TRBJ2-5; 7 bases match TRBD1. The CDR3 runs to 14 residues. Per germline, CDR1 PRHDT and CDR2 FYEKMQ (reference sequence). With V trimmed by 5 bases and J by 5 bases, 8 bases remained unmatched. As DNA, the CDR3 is TGTGCCAGCAGCACCGACAGGGAGAGGGAGACCCAGTACTTC. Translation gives CASSTDRERETQYF.

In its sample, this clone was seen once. CDR3 nucleotide sequence: TGTGCCAGCAGCTTTCCGGGAGGCTATGGCTACACCTTC. It specifies CASSFPGGYGYTF. V gene TRBV5-5 combines with J gene TRBJ1-2; no clear D gene. The CDR3 spans 13 residues. Per the germline V gene, CDR1 is SGHKS and CDR2 is YYEKEE (reference sequence). Between the trimmed V and J ends, which lost 2 bases and 4 bases, there was a span of 9 bases.

The CDR3 bases are TGTGCCAGTAGTATAGGAGGCGGGGAGCTGTTTTTT. Translated: CASSIGGGELFF. The V call is TRBV19, the J call TRBJ2-2, with no clear D. Germline values: CDR1 LNHDA, CDR2 SQIVND (reference sequence). CDR3 length: 12 residues. Trimming took off 1 base at V and 7 bases at J, with 4 bases between the two ends.

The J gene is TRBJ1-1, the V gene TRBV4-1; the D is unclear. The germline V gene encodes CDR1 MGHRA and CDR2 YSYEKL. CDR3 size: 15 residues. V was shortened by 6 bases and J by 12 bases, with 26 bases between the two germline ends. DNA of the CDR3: TGCGCCAGCAGGAATCCCATGCGGGGAAATGGGAATACTTTCTTT. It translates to CASRNPMRGNGNTFF.

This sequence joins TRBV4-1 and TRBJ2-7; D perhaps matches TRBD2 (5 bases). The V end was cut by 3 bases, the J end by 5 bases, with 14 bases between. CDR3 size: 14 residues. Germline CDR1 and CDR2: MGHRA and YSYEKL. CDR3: CASSHPGKSHEQYF. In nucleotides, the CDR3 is TGCGCCAGCAGCCACCCCGGGAAGTCCCACGAGCAGTACTTC.

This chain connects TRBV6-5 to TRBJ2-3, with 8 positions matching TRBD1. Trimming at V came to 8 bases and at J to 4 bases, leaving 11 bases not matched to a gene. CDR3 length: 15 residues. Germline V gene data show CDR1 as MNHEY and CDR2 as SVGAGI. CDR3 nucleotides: TGTGCCAGCTCCAATTCAGGGGGCGAGGCAGATACGCAGTATTTT. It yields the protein CASSNSGGEADTQYF.

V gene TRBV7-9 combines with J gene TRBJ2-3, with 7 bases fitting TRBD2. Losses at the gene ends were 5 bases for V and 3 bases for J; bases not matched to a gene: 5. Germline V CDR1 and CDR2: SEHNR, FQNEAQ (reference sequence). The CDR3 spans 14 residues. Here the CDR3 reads CASSPTSATDTQYF. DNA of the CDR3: TGTGCCAGCAGCCCCACTAGCGCAACAGATACGCAGTATTTT. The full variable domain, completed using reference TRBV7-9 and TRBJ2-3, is DTGVSQNPRHKITKRGQNVTFRCDPISEHNRLYWYRQTLGQGPEFLTYFQNEAQLEKSRLLSDRFSAERPKGSFSTLEIQRTEQGDSAMYLCASSPTSATDTQYFGPGTRLTVL.

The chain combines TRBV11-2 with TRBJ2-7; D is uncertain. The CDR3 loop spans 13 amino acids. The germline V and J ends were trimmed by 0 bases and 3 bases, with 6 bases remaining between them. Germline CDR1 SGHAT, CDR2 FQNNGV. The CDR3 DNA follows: TGTGCCAGCAGCTTAGAATCGGGCTACGAGCAGTACTTC. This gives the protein CASSLESGYEQYF.

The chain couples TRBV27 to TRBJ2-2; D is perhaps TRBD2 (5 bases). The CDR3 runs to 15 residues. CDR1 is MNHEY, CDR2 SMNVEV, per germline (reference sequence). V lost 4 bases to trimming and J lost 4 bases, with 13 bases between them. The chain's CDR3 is CASSSRGISTGELFF. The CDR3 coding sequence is TGTGCCAGCAGTTCCAGAGGGATTAGCACCGGGGAGCTGTTTTTT.

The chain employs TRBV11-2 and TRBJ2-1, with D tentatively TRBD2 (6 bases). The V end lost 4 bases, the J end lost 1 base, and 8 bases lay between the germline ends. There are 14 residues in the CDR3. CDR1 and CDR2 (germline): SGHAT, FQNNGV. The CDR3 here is CASSSSGSYNEQFF. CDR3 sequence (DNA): TGTGCCAGCAGCTCCAGCGGGTCCTACAATGAGCAGTTCTTC. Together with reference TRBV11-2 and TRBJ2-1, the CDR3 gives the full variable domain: EAGVAQSPRYKIIEKRQSVAFWCNPISGHATLYWYQQILGQGPKLLIQFQNNGVVDDSQLPKDRFSAERLKGVDSTLKIQPAKLEDSAVYLCASSSSGSYNEQFFGPGTRLTVL.

For the CDR3, the DNA is TGTGCCAGCAGCCCCAAACGGGGAATCCCTGACAATGAGCAGTTCTTC. It is translated as CASSPKRGIPDNEQFF. The chain carries TRBV21-1 and TRBJ2-1; TRBD2 is the table's D call and was not checked against the DNA. TRBV21-1 is assigned pseudogene status. CDR3 length equals 16 residues.

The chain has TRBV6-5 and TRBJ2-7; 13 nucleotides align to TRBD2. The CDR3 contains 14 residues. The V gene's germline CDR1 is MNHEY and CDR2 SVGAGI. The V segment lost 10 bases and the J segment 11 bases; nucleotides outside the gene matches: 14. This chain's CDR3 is CATHGGTSGMMEYF. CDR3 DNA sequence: TGTGCCACCCACGGCGGGACTAGCGGGATGATGGAGTACTTC.

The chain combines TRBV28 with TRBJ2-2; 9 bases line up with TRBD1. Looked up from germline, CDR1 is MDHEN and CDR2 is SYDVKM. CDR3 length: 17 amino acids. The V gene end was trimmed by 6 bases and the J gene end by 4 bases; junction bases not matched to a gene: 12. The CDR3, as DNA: TGTGCCAGCAGATCCCCCGGGACAGGGAAGGGCACCGGGGAGCTGTTTTTT. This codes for CASRSPGTGKGTGELFF.

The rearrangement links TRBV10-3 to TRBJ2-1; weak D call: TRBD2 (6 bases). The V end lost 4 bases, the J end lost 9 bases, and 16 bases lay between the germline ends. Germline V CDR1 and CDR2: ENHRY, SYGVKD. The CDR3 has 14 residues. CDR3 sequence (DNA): TGTGCCATCAGTGGGGACCTAGCGCTAATTGAGCAGTTCTTC. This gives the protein CAISGDLALIEQFF.

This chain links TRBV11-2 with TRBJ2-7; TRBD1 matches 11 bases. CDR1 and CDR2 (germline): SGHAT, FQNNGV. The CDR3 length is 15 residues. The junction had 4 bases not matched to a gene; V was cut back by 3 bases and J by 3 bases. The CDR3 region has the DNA TGTGCCAGCAGCTTTTGGGGACAGGGGGTCTACGAGCAGTACTTC. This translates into CASSFWGQGVYEQYF.

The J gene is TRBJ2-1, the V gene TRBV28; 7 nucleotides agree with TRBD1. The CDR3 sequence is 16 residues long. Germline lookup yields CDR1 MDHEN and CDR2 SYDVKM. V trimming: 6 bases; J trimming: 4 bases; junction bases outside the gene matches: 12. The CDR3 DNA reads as TGTGCCAGCAGCCGCCCTACAGGGGCGGTGTACAATGAGCAGTTCTTC. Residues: CASSRPTGAVYNEQFF.